The 5 T cell receptor beta chains listed next were all sequenced from one sample in a study of T cells in Graves' hyperthyroidism and ophthalmopathy. The TCR beta CDR3 regions underwent amplification using RNA transcripts as the source. Primed by the HTBI set, a first-round RT-PCR was run on the TCR CDR3. TCRdb independently ran MiXCR on the multiplex PCR reads; one entry per CDR3 protein. The data hold 450,000 to 700,000 distinct CDR3 sequences, with about half observed a single time. Sequencing was performed on peripheral blood or thyroid tissue (not recorded which). The receptors derive from a woman in her late teens or twenties with Graves' hyperthyroidism.

V usage is TRBV7-9 and J usage is TRBJ2-7, with 10 positions matching TRBD1. J was trimmed by 4 bases and V by 3 bases; bases with no gene match: 6. The V gene's germline CDR1 is SEHNR and CDR2 FQNEAQ (reference sequence). There are 15 residues in the CDR3. The CDR3 DNA reads as TGTGCCAGCAGCTTGGTAGGGACAGGGGAATACGAGCAGTACTTC. As protein: CASSLVGTGEYEQYF.

This clonotype appeared many times. The chain has TRBV15 and TRBJ2-7, with D tentatively TRBD2 (5 bases). Looked up from germline, CDR1 is LNHNV and CDR2 is YYDKDF (reference sequence). The CDR3 loop spans 17 amino acids. The V gene lost 3 bases and the J gene lost 1 base, with 19 bases spanning the gap. CDR3 sequence reads: CATSRSATGKISYEQYF. The CDR3 DNA reads TGTGCCACCAGCAGGTCGGCCACCGGGAAGATATCCTACGAGCAGTACTTC.

The chain employs TRBV2 and TRBJ2-1; 8 bases fit TRBD2. The CDR3 has 15 amino acids. Germline values: CDR1 SNHLY, CDR2 FYNNEI. Trimming cost V 4 bases and J 0 bases; bases outside gene matches: 2. As DNA, the CDR3 is TGTGCCAGCAGTGGGGGGACTAGCTCCTACAATGAGCAGTTCTTC. It is translated as CASSGGTSSYNEQFF.

This clonotype was observed a few times. This chain joins TRBV19 and TRBJ2-3, with TRBD2 identical over 10 bases. The ends lost 3 bases at V and 3 bases at J; junction bases unmatched: 9. Germline V lookup: CDR1 LNHDA, CDR2 SQIVND (reference sequence). CDR3 length: 17 residues. The CDR3: CASSISTPSGSTDTQYF. The CDR3 coding sequence is TGTGCCAGTAGTATCTCCACGCCTAGCGGGAGTACAGATACGCAGTATTTT.

This clonotype was seen repeatedly, ten times or more. The chain has TRBV6-4 and TRBJ2-7, with TRBD1 identical over 7 bases. The CDR3 covers 14 residues. Germline trimming cut 2 bases from V and 3 bases from J; bases unmatched to any gene: 4. The germline V gene has CDR1 MRHNA and CDR2 SNTAGT. The CDR3 sequence is CASSDRDRDYEQYF. Here the CDR3 DNA reads TGTGCCAGCAGTGACCGGGACAGAGACTACGAGCAGTACTTC.